The clone carrying this T cell receptor (beta chain) was found a few times. This record belongs to a study of blood T cell repertoires in COVID-19. Produced via immunoSEQ multiplex PCR; TCRdb's table is partial and in-frame only. This table holds some 200,000 clones, around 83% found once. The CDR3 is 13 residues long. Germline values: CDR1 SGDLS, CDR2 YYNGEE. Trimming removed 2 bases at V and 4 bases at J, with 9 bases between. This chain joins TRBV9 and TRBJ1-1; D possibly corresponds to TRBD1 (5 bases). This receptor was obtained from a woman aged 35 to 49 who had recovered from COVID-19. Sequencing was performed on peripheral blood. The CDR3 region is CASSVGAGTEAFF. CDR3 coding DNA: TGTGCCAGCAGCGTTGGGGCAGGCACTGAAGCTTTCTTT.